This entry lists 5 T cell receptor beta chains sequenced from one sample in a study of CD8+CD57+ T cells in acquired aplastic anemia listed by TCRdb under 2018. The sequencer listed for this sample is Illumina HiSeq 2000. Profiling of TCR beta VDJ combinations and CDR3 sequences used genomic DNA as the template. TCRdb's own reprocessing of the public reads used fastp at Q25 and MiXCR and kept productive beta chains. Rows merge per CDR3 protein into single entries with the most common DNA and genes. For this sample the table gives 450,000 to 550,000 distinct CDR3 sequences, of which around a third were detected only once. Jointly, the top ten make up 0.82% of the sample. The patients picked for sequencing were ones in whom flow cytometry had shown an expansion of CD8+CD57+ cells. Input material: sorted CD4+, CD8+, or CD8+CD57+ T cells (not recorded which) from PBMCs. These receptors were obtained from a human donor with aplastic anemia.

This rearrangement joins TRBV26 to TRBJ2-1; the DNA was not used to check the table's D call, TRBD1. TRBV26 is recorded as a pseudogene. The CDR3 is 15 amino acids. The CDR3 coding sequence is TGTGCCAGCAGTGGGGACATAAGCCTTTACAATGAGCAGTTCTTC. Residues: CASSGDISLYNEQFF.

This clonotype occurred once. V and J are TRBV25-1 and TRBJ2-7; the D gene is possibly TRBD2 (5 bases). The germline CDR1 and CDR2 sequences are MGHDK and SYGVNS. V shed 6 bases and J shed 7 bases, with 22 bases lying between them. The CDR3 is 15 amino acids. DNA for the CDR3: TGTGCCAGCAGCTCTAGCTGGTGGGTCAATGGGGAGCAGTACTTC. This translates into CASSSSWWVNGEQYF.

A few counts support this clonotype. This chain links TRBV20-1 with TRBJ2-2; D could derive from TRBD1 or TRBD2 (6 bases each). The germline CDR1 and CDR2 sequences are DFQATT and SNEGSKA (reference sequence). The V gene lost 7 bases and the J gene lost 3 bases, with 15 bases spanning the gap. CDR3 size: 14 residues. As DNA, the CDR3 is TGCAGTGTACAGGGACGGAGGGACACCGGGGAGCTGTTTTTT. It specifies CSVQGRRDTGELFF.

This clonotype was recorded a few times. V gene TRBV2 combines with J gene TRBJ2-2; D is perhaps TRBD1 or TRBD2 (5 bases each). The CDR3 length is 15 residues. Germline V gene sequence: CDR1 SNHLY, CDR2 FYNNEI. Trimming left V 4 bases short and J 7 bases short, with 16 bases between. The CDR3 loop reads CASSVGDGYRGELFF. Here the CDR3 DNA reads TGTGCCAGCAGTGTAGGGGACGGCTACCGCGGGGAGCTGTTTTTT.

This clonotype was counted a single time. This chain connects TRBV29-1 to TRBJ1-1; D is perhaps TRBD1 (5 bases). This CDR3 is built from 15 residues. The germline CDR1 and CDR2 sequences are SQVTM and ANQGSEA. V was trimmed by 4 bases and J by 1 base, leaving 16 bases between them. CDR3 sequence reads: CSVAGDRRGNTEAFF. In DNA, the CDR3 is TGCAGCGTTGCTGGGGACCGAAGGGGGAACACTGAAGCTTTCTTT. The entire variable domain, with the rest obtained from reference TRBV29-1 and TRBJ1-1, is as follows: SAVISQKPSRDICQRGTSLTIQCQVDSQVTMMFWYRQQPGQSLTLIATANQGSEATYESGFVIDKFPISRPNLTFSTLTVSNMSPEDSSIYLCSVAGDRRGNTEAFFGQGTRLTVV.